The source of this T cell receptor (beta chain) is a study of patients and donors after allogeneic stem cell transplantation. This clonotype showed up just a few times. TCRdb re-called the RT-PCR reads with MiXCR, one entry per CDR3 protein. The data hold roughly 150,000 distinct CDR3 sequences, with 24% observed a single time. There are 17 residues in the CDR3. Trimming cost V 3 bases and J 0 bases, with 14 bases left between them. The germline gives CDR1 SGHTA, CDR2 FQGTGA. The material sequenced was blood, either unsorted or a sorted T cell fraction (not recorded which). The gene calls are TRBV7-3 and TRBJ2-2; TRBD2 might be the D (6 bases). This sequence originates from a human donor who was either an allogeneic HSCT recipient or a stem cell or donor lymphocyte infusion donor (not recorded which). It is not recorded whose cells these are; they may come from a transplant donor. The CDR3 sequence: CASSFVERVPNTGELFF. DNA of the CDR3: TGTGCCAGCAGCTTTGTGGAGCGGGTTCCGAACACCGGGGAGCTGTTTTTT.